This entry concerns a single T cell receptor beta chain. Its antigen is as yet unknown. This sample is part of a study of cytomegalovirus exposure and HLA in healthy donors. About the study: Early released data had around 88 million unique TCRs, all coming from HLA-typed donors. Study outcomes and limitations: Under in vitro conditions, three CMV-associated chains were confirmed as specific for CMV antigens.

Trimming cost V 11 bases and J 5 bases; bases outside gene matches: 11. Germline values: CDR1 ENHRY, CDR2 SYGVKD. The CDR3 covers 13 residues. Use of 60 Vbeta and 13 Jbeta primers characterized the PCR. Some clones are missing from TCRdb's copy, which holds only in-frame ones; the method was immunoSEQ multiplex PCR. The table includes roughly 150,000 clones, around 80% detected once. The specimen was PBMCs. The TCR was taken from a boy between 2 and 10 years old in good health and CMV-seronegative. J is TRBJ1-2 and V is TRBV10-3; 7 bases line up with TRBD1. CDR3 loop: CAAREDRRYGYTF. CDR3 in DNA: TGTGCCGCACGCGAGGACAGGCGATATGGCTACACCTTC.